The rows below give T cell receptor beta chains drawn from one sample of a study of T cell responses to AZD1222 COVID-19 vaccine. Clones were sequenced by immunoSEQ multiplex PCR, and TCRdb holds only the in-frame ones, with some missing. The top ten clones hold 1.6% of a sample with around 110,000 clones, roughly 92% of them seen once. Specimen: peripheral blood, collected 28 days after the second AZD1222 dose. The receptors stem from an adult who received the AZD1222 COVID-19 vaccine. Both conserved end residues are trimmed from each CDR3.

j_call v_call cdr3_length cdr3_aa
TRBJ2-1 TRBV27 13 ASSSLPGLANEQF
TRBJ1-2 TRBV14 13 ASSQDLQGLYGYT
TRBJ1-5 TRBV2 13 ASRGDTRGIQPQH
TRBJ2-7 TRBV5-1 12 ASSLGTGGLEQY
TRBJ1-5 TRBV4-1 12 ASSQDWGNQPQH
TRBJ2-7 TRBV3-1/TRBV3-2 13 ASSQADRGRSEQY
TRBJ2-1 TRBV5-4 14 ASSLRTSGRADEQF
TRBJ1-2 TRBV15 13 ATSRDQALDYGYT
TRBJ2-3 TRBV27 18 ASSRMTSGIKLENTDTQY
TRBJ1-1 TRBV3-1/TRBV3-2 12 ASSQDLRDTEAF